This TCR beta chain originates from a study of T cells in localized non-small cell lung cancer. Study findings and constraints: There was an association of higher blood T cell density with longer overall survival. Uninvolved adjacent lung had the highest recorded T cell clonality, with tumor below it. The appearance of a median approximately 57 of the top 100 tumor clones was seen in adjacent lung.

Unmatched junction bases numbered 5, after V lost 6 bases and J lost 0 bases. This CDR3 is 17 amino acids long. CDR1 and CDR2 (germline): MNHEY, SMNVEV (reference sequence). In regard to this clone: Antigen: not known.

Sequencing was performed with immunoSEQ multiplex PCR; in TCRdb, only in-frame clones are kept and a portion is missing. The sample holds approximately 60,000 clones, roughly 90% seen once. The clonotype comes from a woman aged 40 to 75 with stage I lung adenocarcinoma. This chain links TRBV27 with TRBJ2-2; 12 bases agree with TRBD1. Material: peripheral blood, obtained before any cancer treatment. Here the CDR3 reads CASRAGTGGANTGELFF. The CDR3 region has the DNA TGTGCCAGCAGAGCCGGGACAGGGGGCGCGAACACCGGGGAGCTGTTTTTT.